The 4 T cell receptor beta chains below were found in one sample sequenced in a study of control samples from healthy donors and cancer patients. Using immunoSEQ multiplex PCR, the repertoire was profiled, and TCRdb retains in-frame clones only, with some absent. The sample has about 130,000 clones, about 92% seen once. The material sequenced was PBMCs. These TCRs come from a man aged 45-65 years with head and neck cancer.

CDR3 nucleotides: TGTGCCAGCGGCCGCGGCAGCCAAGGTGGCTACACCTTC. Translation: CASGRGSQGGYTF. The chain uses TRBV25-1 and TRBJ1-2; D not certain. Germline-derived CDR1 and CDR2 are MGHDK and SYGVNS. V was cut by 8 bases and J by 7 bases, with 17 bases left in between. CDR3 length: 13 amino acids.

The chain recombines TRBV28 with TRBJ1-1; TRBD1 might be the D (5 bases). CDR3 length equals 15 residues. CDR1 and CDR2 (germline): MDHEN, SYDVKM. The germline V and J ends were trimmed by 2 bases and 4 bases, with 14 bases remaining between them. CDR3 loop: CASSLGAGEGTEAFF. CDR3 DNA: TGTGCCAGCAGTTTAGGGGCAGGTGAAGGCACTGAAGCTTTCTTT. The whole variable domain, remainder taken from reference TRBV28 and TRBJ1-1, is DVKVTQSSRYLVKRTGEKVFLECVQDMDHENMFWYRQDPGLGLRLIYFSYDVKMKEKGDIPEGYSVSREKKERFSLILESASTNQTSMYLCASSLGAGEGTEAFFGQGTRLTVV.

The chain is built from TRBV6-5 and TRBJ1-5; D gene unclear. The CDR3 extends over 13 amino acids. Per germline, CDR1 MNHEY and CDR2 SVGAGI. Trimming stripped 0 bases from V and 6 bases from J, with 6 bases between. CDR3 sequence: CASSYSGSQPQHF. The DNA of the CDR3 is TGTGCCAGCAGTTACTCGGGGTCTCAGCCCCAGCATTTT.

The chain recombines TRBV5-6 with TRBJ2-6, with D unresolved. CDR3 length: 16 residues. The V gene lost 1 base and the J gene lost 0 bases, with 8 bases spanning the gap. Germline lookup yields CDR1 SGHDT and CDR2 YYEEEE. For the CDR3, the DNA is TGTGCCAGCAGCTTGATGGCAGTCTCTGGGGCCAACGTCCTGACTTTC. This gives the protein CASSLMAVSGANVLTF.